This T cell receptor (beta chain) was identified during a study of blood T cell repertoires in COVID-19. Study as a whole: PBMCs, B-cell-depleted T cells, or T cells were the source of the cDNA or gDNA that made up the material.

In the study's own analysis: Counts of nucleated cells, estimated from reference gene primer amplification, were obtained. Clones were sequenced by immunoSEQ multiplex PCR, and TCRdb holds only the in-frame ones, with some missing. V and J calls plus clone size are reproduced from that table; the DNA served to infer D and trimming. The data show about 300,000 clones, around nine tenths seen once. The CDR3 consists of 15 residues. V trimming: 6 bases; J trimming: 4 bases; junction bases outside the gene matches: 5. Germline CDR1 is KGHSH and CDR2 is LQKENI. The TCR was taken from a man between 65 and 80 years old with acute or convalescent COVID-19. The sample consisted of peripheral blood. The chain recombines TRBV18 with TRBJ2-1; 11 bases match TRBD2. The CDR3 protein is CASSRLAGSYNEQFF. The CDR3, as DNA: TGTGCCAGCTCGCGACTAGCGGGGAGTTACAATGAGCAGTTCTTC. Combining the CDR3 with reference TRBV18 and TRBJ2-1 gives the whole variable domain NAGVMQNPRHLVRRRGQEARLRCSPMKGHSHVYWYRQLPEEGLKFMVYLQKENIIDESGMPKERFSAEFPKEGPSILRIQQVVRGDSAAYFCASSRLAGSYNEQFFGPGTRLTVL.